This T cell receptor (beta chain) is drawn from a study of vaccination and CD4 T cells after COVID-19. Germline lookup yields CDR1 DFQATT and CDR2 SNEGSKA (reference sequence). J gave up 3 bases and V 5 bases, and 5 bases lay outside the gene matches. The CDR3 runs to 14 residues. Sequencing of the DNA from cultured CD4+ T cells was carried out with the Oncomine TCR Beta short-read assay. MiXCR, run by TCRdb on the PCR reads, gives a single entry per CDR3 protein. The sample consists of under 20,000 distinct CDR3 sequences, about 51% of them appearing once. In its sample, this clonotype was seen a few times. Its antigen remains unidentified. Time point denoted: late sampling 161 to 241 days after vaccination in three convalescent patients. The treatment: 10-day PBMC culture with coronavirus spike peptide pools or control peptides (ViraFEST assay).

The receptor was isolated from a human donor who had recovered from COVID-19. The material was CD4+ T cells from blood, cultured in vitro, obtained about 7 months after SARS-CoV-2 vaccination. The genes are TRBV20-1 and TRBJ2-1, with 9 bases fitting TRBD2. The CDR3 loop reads CSAGTSPHYNEQFF. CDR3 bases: TGCAGTGCTGGGACTAGCCCTCACTACAATGAGCAGTTCTTC.